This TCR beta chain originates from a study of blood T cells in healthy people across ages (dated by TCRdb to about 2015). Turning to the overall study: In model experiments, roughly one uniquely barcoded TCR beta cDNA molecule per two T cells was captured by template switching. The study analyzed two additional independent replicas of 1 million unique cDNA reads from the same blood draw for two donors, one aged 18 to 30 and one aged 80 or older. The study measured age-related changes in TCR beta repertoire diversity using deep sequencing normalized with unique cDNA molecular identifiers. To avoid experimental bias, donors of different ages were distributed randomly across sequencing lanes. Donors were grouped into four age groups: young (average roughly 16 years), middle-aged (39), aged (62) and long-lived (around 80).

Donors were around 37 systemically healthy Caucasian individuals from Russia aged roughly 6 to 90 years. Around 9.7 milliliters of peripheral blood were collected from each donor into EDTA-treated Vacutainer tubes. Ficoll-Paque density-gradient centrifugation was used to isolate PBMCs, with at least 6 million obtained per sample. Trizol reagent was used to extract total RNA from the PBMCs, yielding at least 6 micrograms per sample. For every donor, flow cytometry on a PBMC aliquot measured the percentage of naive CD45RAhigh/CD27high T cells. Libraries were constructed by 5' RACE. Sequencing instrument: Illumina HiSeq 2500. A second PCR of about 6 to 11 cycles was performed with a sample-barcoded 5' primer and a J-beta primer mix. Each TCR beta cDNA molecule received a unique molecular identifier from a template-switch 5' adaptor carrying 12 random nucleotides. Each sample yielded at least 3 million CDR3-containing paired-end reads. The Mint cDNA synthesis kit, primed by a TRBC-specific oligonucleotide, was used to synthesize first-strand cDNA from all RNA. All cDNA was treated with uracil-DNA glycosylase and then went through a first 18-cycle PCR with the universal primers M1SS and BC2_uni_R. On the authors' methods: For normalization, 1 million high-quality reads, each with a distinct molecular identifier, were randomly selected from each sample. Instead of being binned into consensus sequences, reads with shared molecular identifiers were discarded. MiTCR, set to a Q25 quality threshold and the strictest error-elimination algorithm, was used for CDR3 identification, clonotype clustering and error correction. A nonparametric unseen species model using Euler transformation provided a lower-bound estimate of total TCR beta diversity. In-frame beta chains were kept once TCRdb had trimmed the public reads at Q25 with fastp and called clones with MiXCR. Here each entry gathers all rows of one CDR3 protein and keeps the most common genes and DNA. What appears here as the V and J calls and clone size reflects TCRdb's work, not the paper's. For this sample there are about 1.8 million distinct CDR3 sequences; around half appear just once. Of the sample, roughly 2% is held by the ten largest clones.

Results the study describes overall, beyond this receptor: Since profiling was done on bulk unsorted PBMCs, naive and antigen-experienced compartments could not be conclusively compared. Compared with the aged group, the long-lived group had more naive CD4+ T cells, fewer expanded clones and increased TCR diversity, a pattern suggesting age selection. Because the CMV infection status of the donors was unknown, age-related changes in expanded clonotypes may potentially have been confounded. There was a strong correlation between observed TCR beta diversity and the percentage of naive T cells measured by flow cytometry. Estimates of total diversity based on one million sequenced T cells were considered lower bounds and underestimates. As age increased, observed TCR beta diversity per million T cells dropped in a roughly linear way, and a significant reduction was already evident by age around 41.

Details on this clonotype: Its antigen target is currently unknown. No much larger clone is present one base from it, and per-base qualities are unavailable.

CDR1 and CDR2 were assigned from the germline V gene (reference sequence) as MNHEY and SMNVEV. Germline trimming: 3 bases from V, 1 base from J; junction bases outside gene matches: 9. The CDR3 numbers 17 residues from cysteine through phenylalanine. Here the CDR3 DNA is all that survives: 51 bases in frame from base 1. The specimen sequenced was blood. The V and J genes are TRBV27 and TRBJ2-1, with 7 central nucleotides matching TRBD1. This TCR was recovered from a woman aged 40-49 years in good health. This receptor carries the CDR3 CASSFTRTGASYNEQFF. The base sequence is TGTGCCAGCAGTTTCACTCGGACAGGAGCGTCCTACAATGAGCAGTTCTTC.